Below, one T cell receptor beta chain is given with its context. This entry belongs to a study of blood T cell repertoires in COVID-19. In the study overall: Sites in the United States, Italy and Spain provided acute and convalescent COVID-19 samples. Sources were T cells, B-cell-depleted T cells, or PBMCs; the material itself was cDNA or gDNA.

The CDR3 totals 13 residues. J gave up 4 bases and V 8 bases, and 3 bases lay outside the gene matches. Per the germline V gene, CDR1 is ENHRY and CDR2 is SYGVKD. The method was immunoSEQ multiplex PCR; TCRdb's version includes in-frame clones alone and lacks a portion of them. The repertoire holds about 50,000 clones, with around 92% as singletons. The V and J genes are TRBV10-3 and TRBJ1-5; TRBD1 matches at 9 bases. The sequenced sample consisted of peripheral blood. The clonotype comes from a man older than 75 with active or convalescent COVID-19. The CDR3 region is CAISQGANQPQHF. As DNA, the CDR3 is TGTGCCATCTCACAGGGGGCAAATCAGCCCCAGCATTTT.